This TCR beta chain emerged from a study of blood T cells in healthy people across ages. CDR1 and CDR2 (germline): SNHLY, FYNNEI. This CDR3 is 17 amino acids long. J gave up 0 bases and V 3 bases, and 9 bases lay outside the gene matches. Alongside a J-beta primer mix, a sample-barcoded 5' primer served in a second PCR lasting about 7 to 11 cycles. TCRdb redid the calling of the 5' RACE reads with MiXCR, one entry per CDR3 protein. The sample lists about 1 million distinct CDR3 sequences, 45% occurring once. This sequence joins TRBV2 and TRBJ2-7; 9 bases align to TRBD2. The sample consisted of blood. The sequence was collected from a woman between 55 and 75 years old in good health. DNA of the CDR3: TGTGCCAGCAGTGATATAGGTGGGACTAGCACCTCCTACGAGCAGTACTTC. Residues: CASSDIGGTSTSYEQYF.